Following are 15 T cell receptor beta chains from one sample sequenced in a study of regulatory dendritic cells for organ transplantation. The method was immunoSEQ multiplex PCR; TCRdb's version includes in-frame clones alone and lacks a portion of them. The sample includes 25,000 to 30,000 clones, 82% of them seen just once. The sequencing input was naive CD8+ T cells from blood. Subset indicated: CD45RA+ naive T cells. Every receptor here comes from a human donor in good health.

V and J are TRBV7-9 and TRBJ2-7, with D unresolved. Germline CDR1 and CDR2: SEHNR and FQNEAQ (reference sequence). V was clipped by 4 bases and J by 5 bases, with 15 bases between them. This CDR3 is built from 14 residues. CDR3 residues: CASSSSKLRDEQYF. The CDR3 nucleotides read TGTGCCAGCAGCTCCTCAAAGCTCCGCGACGAGCAGTACTTC.

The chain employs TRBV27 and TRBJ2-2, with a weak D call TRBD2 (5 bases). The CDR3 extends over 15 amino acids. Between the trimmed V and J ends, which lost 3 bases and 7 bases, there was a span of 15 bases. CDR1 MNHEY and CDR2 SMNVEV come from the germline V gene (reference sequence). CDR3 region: CASSFKGLPNGELFF. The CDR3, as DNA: TGTGCCAGCAGTTTCAAAGGACTCCCAAACGGGGAGCTGTTTTTT.

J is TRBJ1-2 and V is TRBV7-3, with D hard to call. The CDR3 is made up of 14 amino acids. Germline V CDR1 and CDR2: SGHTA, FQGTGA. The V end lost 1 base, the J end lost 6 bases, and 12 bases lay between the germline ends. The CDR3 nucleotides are TGTGCCAGCAGCTTAAATCCACTCATAGATGGCTACACCTTC. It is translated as CASSLNPLIDGYTF.

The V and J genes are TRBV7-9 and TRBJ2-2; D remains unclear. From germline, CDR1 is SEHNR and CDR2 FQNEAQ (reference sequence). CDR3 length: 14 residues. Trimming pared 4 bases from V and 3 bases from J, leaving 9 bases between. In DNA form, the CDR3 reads TGTGCCAGCAGCTCCTGGCAAGACACCGGGGAGCTGTTTTTT. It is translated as CASSSWQDTGELFF.

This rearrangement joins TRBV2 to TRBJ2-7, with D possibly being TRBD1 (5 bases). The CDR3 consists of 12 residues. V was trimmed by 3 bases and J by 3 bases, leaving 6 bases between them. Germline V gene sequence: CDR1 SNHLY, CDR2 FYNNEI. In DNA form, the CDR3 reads TGTGCCAGCAGTGATAGGGGCTACGAGCAGTACTTC. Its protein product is CASSDRGYEQYF.

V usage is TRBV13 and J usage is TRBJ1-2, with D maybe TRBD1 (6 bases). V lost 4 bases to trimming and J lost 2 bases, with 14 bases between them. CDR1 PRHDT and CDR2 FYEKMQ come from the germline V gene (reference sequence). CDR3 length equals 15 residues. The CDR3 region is CASSSDRNLNYGYTF. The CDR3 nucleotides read TGTGCCAGCAGCTCGGACAGAAATCTCAACTATGGCTACACCTTC. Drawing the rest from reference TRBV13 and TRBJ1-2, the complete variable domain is AAGVIQSPRHLIKEKRETATLKCYPIPRHDTVYWYQQGPGQDPQFLISFYEKMQSDKGSIPDRFSAQQFSDYHSELNMSSLELGDSALYFCASSSDRNLNYGYTFGSGTRLTVV.

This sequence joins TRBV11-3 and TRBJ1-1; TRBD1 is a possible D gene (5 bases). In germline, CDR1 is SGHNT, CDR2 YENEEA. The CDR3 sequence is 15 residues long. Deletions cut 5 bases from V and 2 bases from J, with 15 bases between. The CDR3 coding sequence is TGTGCCAGCAGCACGCGGGGGGGGGACAACACTGAAGCTTTCTTT. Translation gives CASSTRGGDNTEAFF.

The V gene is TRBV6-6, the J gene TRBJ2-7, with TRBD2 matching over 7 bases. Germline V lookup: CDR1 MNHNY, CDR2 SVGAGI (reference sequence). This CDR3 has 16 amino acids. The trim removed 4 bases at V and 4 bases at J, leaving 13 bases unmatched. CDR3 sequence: CASSSLLGGKDYEQYF. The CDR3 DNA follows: TGTGCCAGCAGTTCCCTCTTGGGAGGGAAAGATTACGAGCAGTACTTC.

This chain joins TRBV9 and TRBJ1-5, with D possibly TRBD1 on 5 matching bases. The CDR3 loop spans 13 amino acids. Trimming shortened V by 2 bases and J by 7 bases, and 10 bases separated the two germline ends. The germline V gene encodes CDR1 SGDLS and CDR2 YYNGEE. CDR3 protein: CASSVDGGQPQHF. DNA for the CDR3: TGTGCCAGCAGCGTTGATGGGGGGCAGCCCCAGCATTTT.

The CDR3 sequence: CASSYFIPGRTDTQYF. The CDR3 DNA reads TGTGCCAGCAGTTACTTTATTCCGGGGAGGACAGATACGCAGTATTTT. The chain uses TRBV6-6 and TRBJ2-3, with D possibly TRBD2 on 6 matching bases. Trimming took off 1 base at V and 3 bases at J, with 14 bases between the two ends. The CDR3 covers 16 residues. The germline gives CDR1 MNHNY, CDR2 SVGAGI (reference sequence).

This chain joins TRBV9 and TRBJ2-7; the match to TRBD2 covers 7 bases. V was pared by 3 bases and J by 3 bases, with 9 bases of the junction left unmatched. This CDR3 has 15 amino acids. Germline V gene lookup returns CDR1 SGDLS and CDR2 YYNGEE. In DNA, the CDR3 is TGTGCCAGCAGCGGGGGGGAGGGACGTAGCTACGAGCAGTACTTC. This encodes CASSGGEGRSYEQYF.

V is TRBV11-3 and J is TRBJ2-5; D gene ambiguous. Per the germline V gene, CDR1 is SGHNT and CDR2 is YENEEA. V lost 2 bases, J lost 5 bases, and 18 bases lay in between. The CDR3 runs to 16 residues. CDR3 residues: CASSLFSSDPRETQYF. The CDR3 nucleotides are TGTGCCAGCAGCTTATTCTCGAGCGACCCCCGGGAGACCCAGTACTTC.

The DNA for the CDR3 is TGCGCCAGCAGCTGGGGGGAGTCGAGCACCGGGGAGCTGTTTTTT. Encoded protein: CASSWGESSTGELFF. This chain connects TRBV5-1 to TRBJ2-2; tentative D call: TRBD2 (6 bases). The V and J ends lost 3 bases and 4 bases respectively, with 13 bases between them. The CDR3 length is 15 residues. Germline loops: CDR1 SGHRS, CDR2 YFSETQ. The complete variable domain, with remaining parts taken from reference TRBV5-1 and TRBJ2-2, reads KAGVTQTPRYLIKTRGQQVTLSCSPISGHRSVSWYQQTPGQGLQFLFEYFSETQRNKGNFPGRFSGRQFSNSRSEMNVSTLELGDSALYLCASSWGESSTGELFFGEGSRLTVL.

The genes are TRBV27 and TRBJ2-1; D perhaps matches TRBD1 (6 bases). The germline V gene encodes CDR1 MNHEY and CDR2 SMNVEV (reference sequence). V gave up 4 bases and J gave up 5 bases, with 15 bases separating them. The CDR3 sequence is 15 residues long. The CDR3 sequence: CASSSGTSVHNEQFF. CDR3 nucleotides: TGTGCCAGCAGTTCCGGGACAAGTGTACACAATGAGCAGTTCTTC.

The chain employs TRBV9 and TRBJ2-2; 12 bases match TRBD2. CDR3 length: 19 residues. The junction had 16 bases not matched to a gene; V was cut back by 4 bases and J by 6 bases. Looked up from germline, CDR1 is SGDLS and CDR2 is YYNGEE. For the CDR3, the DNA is TGTGCCAGCAGCTTGGAGACTAGCGGGGGACCCCGGGGGCCCGGGGAGCTGTTTTTT. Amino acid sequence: CASSLETSGGPRGPGELFF. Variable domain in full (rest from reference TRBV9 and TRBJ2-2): DSGVTQTPKHLITATGQRVTLRCSPRSGDLSVYWYQQSLDQGLQFLIQYYNGEERAKGNILERFSAQQFPDLHSELNLSSLELGDSALYFCASSLETSGGPRGPGELFFGEGSRLTVL.